Shown below are 25 T cell receptor beta chains from a single sample sequenced in a study of cytomegalovirus exposure and HLA in healthy donors. PCR amplification relied on 60 Vbeta primers (plus 13 Jbeta primers). The method was immunoSEQ multiplex PCR; TCRdb's version includes in-frame clones alone and lacks a portion of them. Among 150,000 or so clones, about 85% were seen once, and the ten largest hold approximately 2.5%. The specimen sequenced was PBMCs. Source of these receptors: a woman aged 18-35 years in good health and CMV-seronegative.

The genes are TRBV19 and TRBJ1-3; D ambiguous. The CDR3 totals 15 residues. Trimming removed 3 bases from V and 2 bases from J, with 11 bases in between. Germline-derived CDR1 and CDR2 are LNHDA and SQIVND (reference sequence). CDR3 sequence: CASSMRYPPGNTIYF. In DNA, the CDR3 is TGTGCCAGTAGTATGAGGTATCCGCCTGGAAACACCATATATTTT. Full variable domain (remainder filled in from reference TRBV19 and TRBJ1-3): DGGITQSPKYLFRKEGQNVTLSCEQNLNHDAMYWYRQDPGQGLRLIYYSQIVNDFQKGDIAEGYSVSREKKESFPLTVTSAQKNPTAFYLCASSMRYPPGNTIYFGEGSWLTVV.

V is TRBV4-2 and J is TRBJ2-7; TRBD2 aligns across 8 bases. Germline trimming cut 1 base from V and 1 base from J; bases unmatched to any gene: 3. The germline V gene has CDR1 LGHNA and CDR2 YNFKEQ. This CDR3 is built from 15 residues. The CDR3 sequence is CASSQARGGSYEQYF. For the CDR3, the DNA is TGTGCCAGCAGCCAAGCCCGCGGGGGGTCCTACGAGCAGTACTTC.

The chain joins TRBV27 to TRBJ1-2; D gene unclear. The CDR3 is 14 residues long. V was trimmed by 5 bases and J by 2 bases, leaving 12 bases between them. The germline CDR1 and CDR2 sequences are MNHEY and SMNVEV (reference sequence). CDR3 bases: TGTGCCAGCAGTCCCTTTGGAGGGAACTATGGCTACACCTTC. This sequence encodes CASSPFGGNYGYTF.

This clone was found once. The V gene is TRBV28, the J gene TRBJ1-5; 10 nucleotides line up with TRBD1. In germline, CDR1 is MDHEN, CDR2 SYDVKM. Trimming took 8 bases from V and 5 from J; bases not matched to a gene: 15. There are 17 residues in the CDR3. The chain's CDR3 is CASEPSPGQGFYQPQHF. CDR3 DNA: TGTGCCAGCGAACCATCCCCGGGACAGGGGTTTTATCAGCCCCAGCATTTT. Full variable domain (remainder filled in from reference TRBV28 and TRBJ1-5): DVKVTQSSRYLVKRTGEKVFLECVQDMDHENMFWYRQDPGLGLRLIYFSYDVKMKEKGDIPEGYSVSREKKERFSLILESASTNQTSMYLCASEPSPGQGFYQPQHFGDGTRLSIL.

The chain is built from TRBV4-2 and TRBJ2-1; TRBD1 matches 7 bases. With V trimmed by 0 bases and J by 0 bases, 5 bases remained unmatched. Germline CDR1 and CDR2: LGHNA and YNFKEQ. This CDR3 is 17 amino acids long. CDR3 in DNA: TGTGCCAGCAGCCAAGAACCGGACAGGAGCTCCTACAATGAGCAGTTCTTC. It specifies CASSQEPDRSSYNEQFF.

The V gene is TRBV6-5, the J gene TRBJ2-7, with 10 bases lining up with TRBD1. Germline trimming cut 6 bases from V and 6 bases from J; bases unmatched to any gene: 11. The CDR3 is 15 residues long. Germline V gene sequence: CDR1 MNHEY, CDR2 SVGAGI. CDR3 in DNA: TGTGCCAGCAGCGGCGTCCGGGACAGGGGCTCCGAGCAGTACTTC. This encodes CASSGVRDRGSEQYF.

This chain joins TRBV7-9 and TRBJ1-3; 8 nucleotides line up with TRBD1. There are 15 residues in the CDR3. V lost 5 bases and J lost 6; bases outside the gene matches: 9. Germline V gives CDR1 SEHNR, CDR2 FQNEAQ (reference sequence). CDR3 DNA: TGTGCCAGCAGCGTCCCGACAGGGGATTTAAACACCATATATTTT. Translated, it gives CASSVPTGDLNTIYF.

To note about this clone: The identical CDR3 is also encoded by other nucleotide sequences in the sample. This chain uses TRBV2 with TRBJ1-5; TRBD1 aligns across 8 bases. Trimming at V came to 6 bases and at J to 4 bases, leaving 11 bases not matched to a gene. CDR1 and CDR2 from the germline V gene are SNHLY and FYNNEI. The CDR3 consists of 16 residues. CDR3 sequence (DNA): TGTGCCAGCAGCGAAAACCGGGACAGGTTGAATCAGCCCCAGCATTTT. This encodes CASSENRDRLNQPQHF.

Only a few counts were recorded for this clone. This rearrangement joins TRBV19 to TRBJ2-5, with D unclear. The J call may be in error: the DNA end matches TRBJ2-7 better. This CDR3 has 16 residues. Germline CDR1 is LNHDA and CDR2 is SQIVND (reference sequence). The CDR3 loop reads CASSTPRSWLTYEQYF. The CDR3, as DNA: TGTGCCAGTAGTACCCCTAGGTCGTGGCTAACCTACGAGCAGTACTTC.

CDR3 DNA sequence: TGTGCCAGCAGTTACCGCTCCGACAGGGCCAAAGGCTACACCTTC. It codes for CASSYRSDRAKGYTF. V is TRBV6-5 and J is TRBJ1-2, with TRBD1 matching over 7 bases. Germline values: CDR1 MNHEY, CDR2 SVGAGI. J gave up 8 bases and V 2 bases, and 11 bases lay outside the gene matches. The CDR3 is made up of 15 amino acids.

The rearrangement uses TRBV7-9 and TRBJ2-7; TRBD2 agrees at 10 bases. Germline values: CDR1 SEHNR, CDR2 FQNEAQ (reference sequence). The CDR3 is made up of 13 amino acids. The V segment lost 8 bases and the J segment 5 bases; nucleotides outside the gene matches: 6. The DNA of the CDR3 is TGTGCCAGCGGAGCTAGCGGGAGCCACGAGCAGTACTTC. This translates into CASGASGSHEQYF.

This chain links TRBV5-1 with TRBJ2-5, with 8 bases aligning to TRBD2. This CDR3 has 13 amino acids. Germline loops: CDR1 SGHRS, CDR2 YFSETQ. V was clipped by 2 bases and J by 4 bases; unmatched bases: 1. The CDR3 nucleotides read TGCGCCAGCAGCTTAGCGGGAGCAGAGACCCAGTACTTC. Its translation: CASSLAGAETQYF. Full variable domain (remainder filled in from reference TRBV5-1 and TRBJ2-5): KAGVTQTPRYLIKTRGQQVTLSCSPISGHRSVSWYQQTPGQGLQFLFEYFSETQRNKGNFPGRFSGRQFSNSRSEMNVSTLELGDSALYLCASSLAGAETQYFGPGTRLLVL.

V and J are TRBV5-1 and TRBJ2-5; 9 bases are shared with TRBD2. The J call could be wrong; TRBJ2-7 is a better fit for the DNA end. This CDR3 is built from 15 residues. Germline V lookup: CDR1 SGHRS, CDR2 YFSETQ. This CDR3 is CASSPGGGRVHEQYF. The DNA of the CDR3 is TGCGCCAGCTCTCCCGGGGGCGGGAGGGTCCACGAGCAGTACTTC.

The J gene is TRBJ2-2, the V gene TRBV5-1, with 7 nucleotides matching TRBD1. Germline trimming cut 4 bases from V and 1 base from J; bases unmatched to any gene: 4. CDR1 is SGHRS, CDR2 YFSETQ, per germline. The CDR3 has 15 amino acids. The CDR3 bases are TGCGCCAGCAGCCTCCGGACAGGGAACACCGGGGAGCTGTTTTTT. Translation: CASSLRTGNTGELFF.

Concerning this clone itself: Other DNA sequences in this sample translate to the same CDR3. The CDR3 loop reads CASSLTGDTEAFF. For the CDR3, the DNA is TGCGCCAGCAGCTTGACGGGTGACACTGAAGCTTTCTTT. The chain uses TRBV5-1 and TRBJ1-1; D is unclear. The CDR3 length is 13 residues. Germline V gene data show CDR1 as SGHRS and CDR2 as YFSETQ. Trimming removed 1 base from V and 3 bases from J, with 7 bases in between. Based on the CDR3 plus reference TRBV5-1 and TRBJ1-1, the full variable domain is KAGVTQTPRYLIKTRGQQVTLSCSPISGHRSVSWYQQTPGQGLQFLFEYFSETQRNKGNFPGRFSGRQFSNSRSEMNVSTLELGDSALYLCASSLTGDTEAFFGQGTRLTVV.

J is TRBJ2-1 and V is TRBV7-2; tentatively, D is TRBD2 (6 bases). CDR3 length equals 15 residues. V was trimmed by 7 bases and J by 5 bases, leaving 18 bases between them. From germline, CDR1 is SGHTA and CDR2 FQGNSA. CDR3 residues: CASTLLGAGNNEQFF. CDR3 nucleotide sequence: TGTGCCAGCACCCTCCTGGGTGCGGGGAACAATGAGCAGTTCTTC. The entire variable domain, with the rest obtained from reference TRBV7-2 and TRBJ2-1, is as follows: GAGVSQSPSNKVTEKGKDVELRCDPISGHTALYWYRQSLGQGLEFLIYFQGNSAPDKSGLPSDRFSAERTGGSVSTLTIQRTQQEDSAVYLCASTLLGAGNNEQFFGPGTRLTVL.

The V call is TRBV2, the J call TRBJ1-4; possible D gene TRBD1, 5 bases. The V and J ends lost 9 bases and 4 bases respectively, with 15 bases between them. The CDR3 is 14 residues long. CDR1 and CDR2 from the germline V gene are SNHLY and FYNNEI. The CDR3 DNA reads as TGTGCCAGTTGGCCACAGGCAGTTAATGAAAAACTGTTTTTT. Translation gives CASWPQAVNEKLFF.

The chain's CDR3 is CASSRTSGSTDTQYF. CDR3 nucleotide sequence: TGCGCCAGCAGCCGGACTAGCGGGAGTACAGATACGCAGTATTTT. The chain links TRBV5-1 to TRBJ2-3; 13 nucleotides align to TRBD2. Germline CDR1 and CDR2: SGHRS and YFSETQ. J gave up 3 bases and V 4 bases, and 2 bases lay outside the gene matches. This CDR3 has 15 residues.

The V and J genes are TRBV28 and TRBJ1-5; 9 bases are shared with TRBD1. CDR3 size: 16 residues. The J segment lost 4 bases and the V segment lost 2 bases, leaving 6 bases of the junction unmatched. Per the germline V gene, CDR1 is MDHEN and CDR2 is SYDVKM. CDR3 amino acids: CASSLSETGGNQPQHF. In nucleotides, the CDR3 is TGTGCCAGCAGTTTAAGTGAGACAGGGGGGAATCAGCCCCAGCATTTT.

The V gene is TRBV7-9, the J gene TRBJ2-1; weak D call: TRBD1 (6 bases). Germline-derived CDR1 and CDR2 are SEHNR and FQNEAQ (reference sequence). The CDR3 runs 15 residues. The germline V and J ends were trimmed by 5 bases and 0 bases, with 11 bases remaining between them. CDR3 sequence: CASSPGHSSYNEQFF. The CDR3, as DNA: TGTGCCAGCAGCCCGGGACACAGCTCCTACAATGAGCAGTTCTTC. Complete variable domain (other parts from reference TRBV7-9 and TRBJ2-1): DTGVSQNPRHKITKRGQNVTFRCDPISEHNRLYWYRQTLGQGPEFLTYFQNEAQLEKSRLLSDRFSAERPKGSFSTLEIQRTEQGDSAMYLCASSPGHSSYNEQFFGPGTRLTVL.

The chain links TRBV11-2 to TRBJ2-1; 9 bases are shared with TRBD2. Germline loops: CDR1 SGHAT, CDR2 FQNNGV. There are 14 residues in the CDR3. Unmatched junction bases numbered 2, after V lost 6 bases and J lost 2 bases. CDR3 sequence (DNA): TGTGCCAGCAGTCTAGCGGGGACCTACAATGAGCAGTTCTTC. Translating it yields CASSLAGTYNEQFF.

The chain couples TRBV6-1 to TRBJ2-5; 7 nucleotides line up with TRBD1. This CDR3 spans 12 amino acids. Germline trimming cut 6 bases from V and 11 bases from J; bases unmatched to any gene: 9. The V gene's germline CDR1 is MNHNS and CDR2 SASEGT. CDR3 in DNA: TGTGCCAGCAGCTCACAGGGGTCCGGGCAGTACTTC. This codes for CASSSQGSGQYF.

The chain recombines TRBV7-6 with TRBJ1-1, with D possibly matching TRBD1 (6 bases). Per germline, CDR1 SGHVS and CDR2 FNYEAQ. V lost 6 bases, J lost 5 bases, and 13 bases lay in between. The CDR3 covers 13 residues. For the CDR3, the DNA is TGTGCCAGCAGTCTCGTCAGGGGAACTGAAGCTTTCTTT. Translating it yields CASSLVRGTEAFF.

V usage is TRBV28 and J usage is TRBJ2-5, with 12 nucleotides matching TRBD2. The CDR3 length is 14 residues. Germline V CDR1 and CDR2: MDHEN, SYDVKM. Unmatched junction bases numbered 2, after V lost 4 bases and J lost 5 bases. Here the CDR3 reads CASSSSGGAETQYF. CDR3 nucleotide sequence: TGTGCCAGCAGTTCTAGCGGGGGGGCCGAGACCCAGTACTTC. The full variable domain, completed using reference TRBV28 and TRBJ2-5, is DVKVTQSSRYLVKRTGEKVFLECVQDMDHENMFWYRQDPGLGLRLIYFSYDVKMKEKGDIPEGYSVSREKKERFSLILESASTNQTSMYLCASSSSGGAETQYFGPGTRLLVL.

This clone was found once. The chain joins TRBV6-1 to TRBJ2-1, with 10 bases matching TRBD2. J lost 7 bases, V lost 7 bases, and 10 bases had no gene match. The CDR3 sequence is 15 residues long. Germline CDR1 reads MNHNS; CDR2 reads SASEGT. CDR3 sequence reads: CASTTSSGSGNEQFF. The CDR3, as DNA: TGTGCCAGCACCACCTCTAGCGGGAGTGGGAATGAGCAGTTCTTC.